The present T cell receptor beta chain was sequenced within a study of shared clonotypes between healthy human individuals. Study conclusions and caveats: It was the few donors that limited the genetic and exposure-history diversity represented.

Original methodology: ImmunoSEQ gave junction-only sequences without quality scores, so filtering differed. Sequencing was performed with immunoSEQ multiplex PCR; in TCRdb, only in-frame clones are kept and a portion is missing. The V and J calls and clone size come from that table; D and trimming were worked out from the DNA. Of some 2 million clones in the sample, roughly 94% are singletons; the top ten hold roughly 0.13%. Germline CDR1 MDHEN, CDR2 SYDVKM. Trimming shortened V by 5 bases and J by 4 bases, and 9 bases separated the two germline ends. The CDR3 length is 13 residues. Points on this clone: Its target is not known. Additional DNA sequences in this sample encode the identical CDR3.

The sequence derives from a young man in good health. Source material: naive CD4+ T cells sorted from blood. Indicated subset: CD45RA+ positively selected. The rearrangement uses TRBV28 and TRBJ1-3, with D tentatively TRBD1 (5 bases). In DNA form, the CDR3 reads TGTGCCAGCAGTCAGGGTTTCGGAAACACCATATATTTT. It is translated as CASSQGFGNTIYF.